Each of the 16 T cell receptor beta chains below was sequenced from the same sample in a study of CD4+ T cells in melanoma. The protocol was immunoSEQ multiplex PCR, while the TCRdb copy is restricted to in-frame clones and leaves out a portion. The table lists around 100,000 clones, about 90% of them singletons. What was sequenced was peripheral blood. These receptor sequences come from a human donor with melanoma.

V usage is TRBV19 and J usage is TRBJ2-7; D uncertain. Trimming shortened V by 2 bases and J by 5 bases, and 13 bases separated the two germline ends. Looked up from germline, CDR1 is LNHDA and CDR2 is SQIVND (reference sequence). There are 14 residues in the CDR3. Here the CDR3 DNA reads TGTGCCAGTAGTATAATAGGTAGGACCCACGAGCAGTACTTC. Translated: CASSIIGRTHEQYF.

This clone was detected once. The V gene is TRBV7-2, the J gene TRBJ2-3; D is undetermined. The CDR3 consists of 13 residues. V was clipped by 4 bases and J by 3 bases, with 8 bases between them. The germline gives CDR1 SGHTA, CDR2 FQGNSA. DNA for the CDR3: TGTGCCAGCAGCTGGGTAGAGACAGATACGCAGTATTTT. It codes for CASSWVETDTQYF.

The CDR3 region is CASRDLRQDPYEQYF. Written as DNA, the CDR3 is TGTGCCAGTAGAGACCTCCGACAGGACCCCTACGAGCAGTACTTC. The V gene is TRBV19, the J gene TRBJ2-7, with D perhaps TRBD1 (6 bases). Germline CDR1 is LNHDA and CDR2 is SQIVND (reference sequence). V was trimmed by 6 bases and J by 2 bases, leaving 17 bases between them. The CDR3 sequence is 15 residues long.

The chain is built from TRBV7-3 and TRBJ2-5; 11 nucleotides align to TRBD2. Germline V CDR1 and CDR2: SGHTA, FQGTGA. This CDR3 spans 17 amino acids. V lost 2 bases to trimming and J lost 5 bases; unmatched junction nucleotides: 10. The CDR3 reads CASSLGLAGTAGETQYF. For the CDR3, the DNA is TGTGCCAGCAGCTTAGGACTAGCGGGTACAGCTGGGGAGACCCAGTACTTC.

V is TRBV29-1 and J is TRBJ2-5; D possibly corresponds to TRBD1 (5 bases). Germline V CDR1 and CDR2: SQVTM, ANQGSEA. V lost 6 bases and J lost 3, with 17 bases in between. The CDR3 sequence is 14 residues long. The CDR3 sequence: CSVPPVRVEETQYF. In DNA form, the CDR3 reads TGCAGCGTCCCACCGGTCAGGGTAGAAGAGACCCAGTACTTC.

The rearrangement links TRBV6-1 to TRBJ2-7; TRBD2 agrees at 7 bases. Germline V CDR1 and CDR2: MNHNS, SASEGT. The CDR3 consists of 15 residues. V shed 5 bases and J 1 base; nucleotides not matched to a gene: 8. In DNA form, the CDR3 reads TGTGCCAGCAGTCCCTCGGGGGGACCGTCCTACGAGCAGTACTTC. Amino acids: CASSPSGGPSYEQYF.

The V and J genes are TRBV6-1 and TRBJ1-2; 8 bases map to TRBD1. Germline V gene sequence: CDR1 MNHNS, CDR2 SASEGT. After removal of 0 bases from V and 3 bases from J, the junction contained 3 bases not matched to a gene. The CDR3 consists of 15 residues. The CDR3, as DNA: TGTGCCAGCAGTGAAGCCCCAGGGGGCCACTATGGCTACACCTTC. Amino acid sequence: CASSEAPGGHYGYTF.

The chain uses TRBV29-1 and TRBJ2-1, with D perhaps being TRBD1 or TRBD2 (5 bases each). Trimming left V 6 bases short and J 0 bases short, with 18 bases between. This CDR3 region has 16 residues. Germline-derived CDR1 and CDR2 are SQVTM and ANQGSEA. The CDR3 here is CSVIGAGETSYNEQFF. The CDR3 DNA reads as TGCAGCGTGATTGGGGCCGGGGAGACCTCCTACAATGAGCAGTTCTTC.

This rearrangement joins TRBV20-1 to TRBJ2-7; D is perhaps TRBD2 (6 bases). Germline V gene lookup returns CDR1 DFQATT and CDR2 SNEGSKA (reference sequence). The CDR3 spans 11 residues. Between the trimmed V and J ends, which lost 3 bases and 3 bases, there was a span of 6 bases. CDR3: CSASGSYEQYF. DNA of the CDR3: TGCAGTGCTAGCGGGAGCTACGAGCAGTACTTC.

In DNA, the CDR3 is TGCAGCGACCAGGGTAAGGTGGGTGAAAAACTGTTTTTT. This codes for CSDQGKVGEKLFF. V is TRBV29-1 and J is TRBJ1-4; D is possibly TRBD1 (5 bases). The CDR3 loop spans 13 amino acids. Germline values: CDR1 SQVTM, CDR2 ANQGSEA. Trimming took 7 bases from V and 7 from J, leaving 16 bases between them.

The table lists this clone with a count of one. The chain is built from TRBV5-1 and TRBJ2-5, with unresolved D. From germline, CDR1 is SGHRS and CDR2 YFSETQ. V lost 0 bases and J lost 2, with 5 bases in between. The CDR3 has 13 amino acids. CDR3 residues: CASSLEQQETQYF. In DNA form, the CDR3 reads TGCGCCAGCAGCTTGGAACAGCAAGAGACCCAGTACTTC.

CDR3 amino acids: CATSRGASNEQFF. CDR3 sequence (DNA): TGTGCCACCAGCAGGGGGGCGAGCAATGAGCAGTTCTTC. The V call is TRBV15, the J call TRBJ2-1, with D possibly being TRBD1 (6 bases). The V end lost 3 bases, the J end lost 6 bases, and 9 bases lay between the germline ends. The CDR3 totals 13 residues. Germline V gene data show CDR1 as LNHNV and CDR2 as YYDKDF (reference sequence).

The CDR3 spells CASSQERFPNYGYTF. In DNA form, the CDR3 reads TGCGCCAGCAGCCAAGAGAGATTCCCTAACTATGGCTACACCTTC. J is TRBJ1-2 and V is TRBV4-1; no clear D gene. The CDR3 is made up of 15 amino acids. Germline V gene sequence: CDR1 MGHRA, CDR2 YSYEKL. V was pared by 0 bases and J by 0 bases, with 8 bases between.

This sequence joins TRBV27 and TRBJ2-5, with D possibly called TRBD1 or TRBD2 (5 bases each). The V end lost 6 bases, the J end lost 0 bases, and 14 bases lay between the germline ends. Germline V gene data show CDR1 as MNHEY and CDR2 as SMNVEV (reference sequence). This CDR3 spans 15 amino acids. The CDR3 spells CASRAFGANQETQYF. The CDR3 DNA reads as TGTGCCAGCAGGGCCTTCGGGGCCAACCAAGAGACCCAGTACTTC.

This clone was detected a few times. The CDR3 sequence is CASSPGDIGRETQYF. In DNA form, the CDR3 reads TGTGCCAGCAGTCCAGGGGACATCGGTCGAGAGACCCAGTACTTC. J is TRBJ2-5 and V is TRBV27; D perhaps matches TRBD1 (6 bases). Germline V gene data show CDR1 as MNHEY and CDR2 as SMNVEV (reference sequence). The CDR3 sequence is 15 residues long. The germline V and J ends were trimmed by 5 bases and 4 bases, with 17 bases remaining between them.

This sequence joins TRBV28 and TRBJ1-1, with TRBD1 identical over 9 bases. V gave up 6 bases and J gave up 3 bases; unmatched junction bases: 11. Germline V lookup: CDR1 MDHEN, CDR2 SYDVKM. The CDR3 covers 16 residues. The CDR3 loop reads CASSPQGAVGYTEAFF. The CDR3 DNA is TGTGCCAGCAGCCCACAGGGGGCGGTGGGGTACACTGAAGCTTTCTTT.